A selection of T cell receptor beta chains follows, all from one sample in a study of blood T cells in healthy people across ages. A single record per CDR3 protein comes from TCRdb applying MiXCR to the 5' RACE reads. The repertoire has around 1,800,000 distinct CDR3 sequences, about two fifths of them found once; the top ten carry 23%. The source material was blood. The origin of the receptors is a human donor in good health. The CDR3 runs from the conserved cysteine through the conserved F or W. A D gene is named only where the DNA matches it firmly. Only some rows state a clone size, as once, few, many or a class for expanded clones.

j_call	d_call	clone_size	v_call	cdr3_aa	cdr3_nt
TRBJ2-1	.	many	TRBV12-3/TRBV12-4	CASSLRQGGNEQFF	TGTGCCAGCAGTTTACGGCAGGGCGGCAATGAGCAGTTCTTC
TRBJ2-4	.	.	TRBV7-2	CASSPGTEGYIQYF	TGTGCCAGCAGCCCAGGCACGGAGGGGTACATTCAGTACTTC
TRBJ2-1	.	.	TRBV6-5	CASSYSSWGADYEQFF	TGTGCCAGCAGTTACTCGAGCTGGGGCGCCGATTACGAGCAGTTCTTC
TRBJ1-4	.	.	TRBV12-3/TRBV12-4	CASSPPEATNEKLFF	TGTGCCAGCAGTCCCCCCGAAGCAACTAATGAAAAACTGTTTTTT
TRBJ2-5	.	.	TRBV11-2	CASSSRTVYVREQYF	TGTGCCAGCAGCTCCCGGACAGTCTACGTTAGGGAGCAGTACTTC
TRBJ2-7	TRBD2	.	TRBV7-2	CASSFSGGASYEQYF	TGTGCCAGCAGCTTTAGCGGGGGGGCTTCCTACGAGCAGTACTTC
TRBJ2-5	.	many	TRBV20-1	CSASRGTQETQYF	TGCAGTGCTTCCCGGGGGACCCAAGAGACCCAGTACTTC
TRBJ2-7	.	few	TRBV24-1	CATSDLKGREQYF	TGTGCCACCAGTGATTTGAAGGGTCGGGAGCAGTACTTC
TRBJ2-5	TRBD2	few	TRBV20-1	CSARTSGGFWTQYF	TGCAGTGCTAGGACTAGCGGGGGATTTTGGACCCAGTACTTC
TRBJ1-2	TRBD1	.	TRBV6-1	CASSSPGTGGDGYTF	TGTGCCAGCAGTAGTCCGGGGACAGGGGGAGATGGCTACACCTTC
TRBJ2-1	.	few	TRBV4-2	CASSQEGANEQFF	TGTGCCAGCAGCCAAGAGGGGGCGAATGAGCAGTTCTTC
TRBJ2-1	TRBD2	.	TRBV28	CASSLPRLAGGRNEQFF	TGTGCCAGCAGTTTACCCCGACTAGCGGGGGGGAGGAATGAGCAGTTCTTC
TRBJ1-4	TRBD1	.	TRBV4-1	CASSQDKGAIGLFF	TGCGCCAGCAGCCAAGATAAGGGGGCAATAGGACTGTTTTTT
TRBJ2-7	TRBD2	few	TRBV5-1	CASSSLAGYSYEQYF	TGCGCCAGCAGTTCCCTAGCGGGGTACTCCTACGAGCAGTACTTC
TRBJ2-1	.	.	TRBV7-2	CASSFAGYVFEQFF	TGTGCCAGCAGCTTCGCGGGGTATGTTTTTGAGCAGTTCTTC
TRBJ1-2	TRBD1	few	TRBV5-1	CASSLVTDRADGYTF	TGCGCCAGCAGCTTGGTGACGGACAGGGCGGATGGCTACACCTTC
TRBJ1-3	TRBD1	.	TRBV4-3	CASSEQGPGNTIYF	TGCGCCAGCAGCGAACAGGGGCCGGGAAACACCATATATTTT
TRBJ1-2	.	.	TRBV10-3	CAIRAGWSGYTF	TGTGCCATCAGAGCAGGGTGGAGCGGCTACACCTTC
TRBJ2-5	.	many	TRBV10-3	CAISDGGGETQYF	TGTGCCATCAGTGACGGGGGAGGAGAGACCCAGTACTTC
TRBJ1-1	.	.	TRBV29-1	CSVDLENTEAFF	TGCAGCGTTGATTTAGAGAACACTGAAGCTTTCTTT
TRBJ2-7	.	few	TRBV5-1	CASSLEPMGSYEQYF	TGCGCCAGCAGCTTGGAACCTATGGGGTCCTACGAGCAGTACTTC
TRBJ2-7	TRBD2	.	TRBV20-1	CSASGTSGNIQPYEQYF	TGCAGTGCCAGCGGGACTAGCGGGAATATTCAACCGTACGAGCAGTACTTC
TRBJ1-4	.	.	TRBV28	CASSSLRKLFF	TGTGCCAGCAGTTCCCTTAGAAAACTGTTTTTT
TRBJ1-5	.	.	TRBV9	CASSEAYSNQPQHF	TGTGCCAGCTCTGAGGCATATAGCAATCAGCCCCAGCATTTT
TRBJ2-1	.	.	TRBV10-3	CAIRDEDNEQFF	TGTGCCATCAGAGACGAAGACAATGAGCAGTTCTTC
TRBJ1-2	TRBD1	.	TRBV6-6	CASRDTGGYYGYTF	TGTGCCAGCAGGGATACAGGGGGCTACTATGGCTACACCTTC
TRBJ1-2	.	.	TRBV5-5	CASSLTVDNYGYTF	TGTGCCAGCAGCTTGACAGTAGATAACTATGGCTACACCTTC
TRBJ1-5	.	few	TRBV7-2	CASSLVWTDNQPQHF	TGTGCCAGCAGCTTAGTTTGGACAGATAATCAGCCCCAGCATTTT
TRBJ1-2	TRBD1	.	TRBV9	CASSAGTGINYGYTF	TGTGCCAGCAGCGCCGGGACAGGAATTAACTATGGCTACACCTTC
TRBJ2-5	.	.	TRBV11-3	CATTPGSEETQYF	TGTGCCACAACCCCAGGCTCGGAGGAGACCCAGTACTTC
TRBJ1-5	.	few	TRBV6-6	CASSYPLAVKGNQPQHF	TGTGCCAGCAGTTACCCCTTAGCTGTGAAAGGCAATCAGCCCCAGCATTTT
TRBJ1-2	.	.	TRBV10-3	CAISGTSAYGYTF	TGTGCCATCAGCGGGACATCCGCCTATGGCTACACCTTC
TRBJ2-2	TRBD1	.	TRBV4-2	CASSQGPGTGANTGELFF	TGTGCCAGCAGCCAAGGACCCGGGACAGGCGCAAATACCGGGGAGCTGTTTTTT
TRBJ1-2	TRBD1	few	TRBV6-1	CASRGQGTNYGYTF	TGTGCCAGCAGAGGACAGGGGACAAACTATGGCTACACCTTC
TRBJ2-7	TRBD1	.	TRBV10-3	CAISGQGADSEYEQYF	TGTGCCATCAGTGGACAGGGGGCGGACTCCGAATACGAGCAGTACTTC
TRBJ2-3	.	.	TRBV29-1	CSADGYTDTQYF	TGCAGCGCGGACGGGTACACAGATACGCAGTATTTT
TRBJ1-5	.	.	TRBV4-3	CASSQDPVNQPQHF	TGCGCCAGCAGCCAAGATCCAGTAAATCAGCCCCAGCATTTT
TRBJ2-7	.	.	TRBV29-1	CSVGWGRGHEQYF	TGCAGCGTTGGATGGGGCAGGGGCCACGAGCAGTACTTC
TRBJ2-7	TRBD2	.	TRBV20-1	CSATGLAGYEQYF	TGCAGTGCTACGGGACTAGCTGGTTACGAGCAGTACTTC
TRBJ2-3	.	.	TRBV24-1	CATSDAGAYGDTQYF	TGTGCCACCAGTGACGCGGGGGCCTACGGAGATACGCAGTATTTT